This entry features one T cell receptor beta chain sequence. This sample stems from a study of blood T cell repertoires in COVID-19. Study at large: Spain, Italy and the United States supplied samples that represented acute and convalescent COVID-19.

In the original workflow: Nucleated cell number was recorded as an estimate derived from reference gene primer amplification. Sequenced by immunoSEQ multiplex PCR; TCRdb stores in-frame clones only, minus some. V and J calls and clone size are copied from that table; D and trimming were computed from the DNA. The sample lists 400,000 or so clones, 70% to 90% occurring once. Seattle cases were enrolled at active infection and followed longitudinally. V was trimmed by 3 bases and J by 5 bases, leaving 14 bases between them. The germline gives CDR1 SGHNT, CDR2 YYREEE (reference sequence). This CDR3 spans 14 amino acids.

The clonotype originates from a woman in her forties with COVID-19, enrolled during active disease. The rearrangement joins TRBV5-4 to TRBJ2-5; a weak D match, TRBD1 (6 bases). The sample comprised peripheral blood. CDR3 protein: CASSSTGSWETQYF. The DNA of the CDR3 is TGTGCCAGCAGCTCGACAGGATCCTGGGAGACCCAGTACTTC.